This is a list of T cell receptor beta chains from one sample in a study of T cell repertoires in cytomegalovirus infection. The antigens these receptors bind are not known. Each CDR3 protein gets one entry after TCRdb re-called the reads with MiXCR. The sample consists of 100,000 to 150,000 distinct CDR3 sequences, approximately 24% of them appearing once. The sequenced material came from PBMCs, sequenced either directly or after in vitro stimulation (not recorded which). These receptor sequences come from a human donor in good health (CMV status not recorded). Some clones in this sample may be carry-over from other donors' samples. Each CDR3 is given with its conserved first and last residue. The order of the fields is clone size, D gene, J gene, V gene, CDR3 DNA, CDR3 protein. D genes are given only for firm matches. Clone size appears in some rows only: once, few, many, or a class for an expanded clone.

clone size: .; D gene: .; J gene: TRBJ2-7; V gene: TRBV20-1; CDR3 DNA: TGCAGTGCTAGAAAGCGGACGGACTCCTACGAGCAGTACTTC; CDR3 protein: CSARKRTDSYEQYF
clone size: .; D gene: .; J gene: TRBJ1-2; V gene: TRBV6-2/TRBV6-3; CDR3 DNA: TGTGCCAGCAGGACAAGACCGGGAACGGGAGGCTACACCTTC; CDR3 protein: CASRTRPGTGGYTF
clone size: .; D gene: .; J gene: TRBJ2-3; V gene: TRBV2; CDR3 DNA: TGTGCCAGCAGATTAACCTCCACAGATACGCAGTATTTT; CDR3 protein: CASRLTSTDTQYF
clone size: few; D gene: .; J gene: TRBJ2-2; V gene: TRBV24-1; CDR3 DNA: TGTGCCACCAGTGATTTGCACCAAAACACCGGGGAGCTGTTTTTT; CDR3 protein: CATSDLHQNTGELFF
clone size: few; D gene: .; J gene: TRBJ1-5; V gene: TRBV6-1; CDR3 DNA: TGTGCCAGCAGCCCCCAATTCGATCAGCCCCAGCATTTT; CDR3 protein: CASSPQFDQPQHF
clone size: .; D gene: .; J gene: TRBJ1-2; V gene: TRBV5-4; CDR3 DNA: TGTGCCAGCAGCTTGGGCGGTTTAGGTGGCTACACCTTC; CDR3 protein: CASSLGGLGGYTF
clone size: few; D gene: TRBD2; J gene: TRBJ2-1; V gene: TRBV20-1; CDR3 DNA: TGCAGTGCTAGTTCGCTAGCGGGAGGGAGCTCCTACAATGAGCAGTTCTTC; CDR3 protein: CSASSLAGGSSYNEQFF
clone size: many; D gene: TRBD1; J gene: TRBJ2-6; V gene: TRBV11-2; CDR3 DNA: TGTGCCAGCAGCTCCCCAGGGGGCCCTGGGGCCAACGTCCTGACTTTC; CDR3 protein: CASSSPGGPGANVLTF
clone size: .; D gene: .; J gene: TRBJ1-4; V gene: TRBV10-3; CDR3 DNA: TGTGCCATCAGTGAGTACGGAGACTCTAATGAAAAACTGTTTTTT; CDR3 protein: CAISEYGDSNEKLFF
clone size: few; D gene: .; J gene: TRBJ1-4; V gene: TRBV11-2; CDR3 DNA: TGTGCCAGCAGCCCAAATTACCTGGGGAATGAAAAACTGTTTTTT; CDR3 protein: CASSPNYLGNEKLFF
clone size: few; D gene: .; J gene: TRBJ2-7; V gene: TRBV7-2; CDR3 DNA: TGTGCCAGCAGCGTCCAGGAGCGGGCCTCCTCCTACGAGCAGTACTTC; CDR3 protein: CASSVQERASSYEQYF
clone size: few; D gene: TRBD1; J gene: TRBJ1-6; V gene: TRBV19; CDR3 DNA: TGTGCCAGTAGTAGAACAGGGGGCGCAGAAACACCCCTCCACTTT; CDR3 protein: CASSRTGGAETPLHF
clone size: many; D gene: TRBD2; J gene: TRBJ2-3; V gene: TRBV7-3; CDR3 DNA: TGTGCCAGCAGCGTACTAGCGGAGGGGTGTCCAGATACGCAGTATTTT; CDR3 protein: CASSVLAEGCPDTQYF
clone size: .; D gene: .; J gene: TRBJ1-1; V gene: TRBV10-2; CDR3 DNA: TGCGCCAGCAGTGAAGGCTGGGAGATCGTGAACACTGAAGCTTTCTTT; CDR3 protein: CASSEGWEIVNTEAFF
clone size: many; D gene: TRBD1; J gene: TRBJ1-3; V gene: TRBV12-3/TRBV12-4; CDR3 DNA: TGTGCCAGCAGTTTGGGGACAGGGGCCTCTGGAAACACCATATATTTT; CDR3 protein: CASSLGTGASGNTIYF
clone size: few; D gene: .; J gene: TRBJ2-5; V gene: TRBV10-3; CDR3 DNA: TGTGCCATCAGTGCTGGAGGAGCGGAGGAGACCCAGTACTTC; CDR3 protein: CAISAGGAEETQYF
clone size: .; D gene: .; J gene: TRBJ2-7; V gene: TRBV5-1; CDR3 DNA: TGCGCCAGCAGCTTGGCAGGCCTTACCTACGAGCAGTACTTC; CDR3 protein: CASSLAGLTYEQYF
clone size: few; D gene: TRBD1; J gene: TRBJ1-2; V gene: TRBV6-1; CDR3 DNA: TGTGCCAGCAGTGATTGGACAGGGGAGAGGGTCTATGGCTACACCTTC; CDR3 protein: CASSDWTGERVYGYTF
clone size: .; D gene: .; J gene: TRBJ2-1; V gene: TRBV7-6; CDR3 DNA: TGTGCCAGCAGATTCACAGAGAGCTCCTACAATGAGCAGTTCTTC; CDR3 protein: CASRFTESSYNEQFF
clone size: few; D gene: .; J gene: TRBJ2-7; V gene: TRBV28; CDR3 DNA: TGTGCCAGCAGCCGATCAGGGGTAGAGCAGTACTTC; CDR3 protein: CASSRSGVEQYF
clone size: many; D gene: TRBD1; J gene: TRBJ1-4; V gene: TRBV7-2; CDR3 DNA: TGTGCCAGCAGCTTAGAACCGGGACAGGGGTATGAAAAACTGTTTTTT; CDR3 protein: CASSLEPGQGYEKLFF
clone size: few; D gene: TRBD2; J gene: TRBJ2-7; V gene: TRBV4-3; CDR3 DNA: TGCGCCAGCAGCCAAGATGAGCTAGCGGGAATGAGGGGAGGTGAGCAGTACTTC; CDR3 protein: CASSQDELAGMRGGEQYF
clone size: few; D gene: .; J gene: TRBJ2-1; V gene: TRBV6-5; CDR3 DNA: TGTGCCAGCAGTTACTCTGGGGGGGCAGCCCAACTAATATACAATGAGCAGTTCTTC; CDR3 protein: CASSYSGGAAQLIYNEQFF
clone size: .; D gene: TRBD2; J gene: TRBJ2-7; V gene: TRBV27; CDR3 DNA: TGTGCCAGCAGTTTGACTAGCGGGACTTTTAAGCAGTACTTC; CDR3 protein: CASSLTSGTFKQYF
clone size: few; D gene: TRBD2; J gene: TRBJ2-5; V gene: TRBV5-4; CDR3 DNA: TGTGCCAGCAGCTCCAGACTAGCGGGAGGGGGAGAGACCCAGTACTTC; CDR3 protein: CASSSRLAGGGETQYF
clone size: .; D gene: TRBD1; J gene: TRBJ1-5; V gene: TRBV28; CDR3 DNA: TGTGCCAGCAGCTACGGGACAGGGGGCGGTCAGCCCCAGCATTTT; CDR3 protein: CASSYGTGGGQPQHF
clone size: .; D gene: .; J gene: TRBJ1-5; V gene: TRBV30; CDR3 DNA: TGTGCCTGGAGTGTAGCAGGGCATCAGCCCCAGCATTTT; CDR3 protein: CAWSVAGHQPQHF
clone size: .; D gene: .; J gene: TRBJ2-1; V gene: TRBV4-3; CDR3 DNA: TGCGCCAGCAGCCCTCTTCTGGATAATGAGCAGTTCTTC; CDR3 protein: CASSPLLDNEQFF
clone size: few; D gene: .; J gene: TRBJ1-1; V gene: TRBV6-1; CDR3 DNA: TGTGCCAGCAGTGTTTCGACAGCGATGAACACTGAAGCTTTCTTT; CDR3 protein: CASSVSTAMNTEAFF
clone size: .; D gene: TRBD2; J gene: TRBJ2-3; V gene: TRBV4-3; CDR3 DNA: TGCGCCAGCAGCCGAATAGCGGGAGAGGCAGATACGCAGTATTTT; CDR3 protein: CASSRIAGEADTQYF
clone size: .; D gene: .; J gene: TRBJ2-3; V gene: TRBV4-3; CDR3 DNA: TGCGCCAGCAGCCAAGAGCCGACTAGTCCAGATACGCAGTATTTT; CDR3 protein: CASSQEPTSPDTQYF
clone size: few; D gene: .; J gene: TRBJ2-2; V gene: TRBV28; CDR3 DNA: TGTGCCAGCAGCCCCAGAACAGGGAAAAGAAACACCGGGGAGCTGTTTTTT; CDR3 protein: CASSPRTGKRNTGELFF
clone size: many; D gene: .; J gene: TRBJ2-5; V gene: TRBV7-2; CDR3 DNA: TGTGCCAGCAGCTCGGACAGACAAGAGACCCAGTACTTC; CDR3 protein: CASSSDRQETQYF
clone size: few; D gene: TRBD2; J gene: TRBJ2-1; V gene: TRBV20-1; CDR3 DNA: TGCAGTGCTGCGGGACTAGCGGGAGTCGATGAGCAGTTCTTC; CDR3 protein: CSAAGLAGVDEQFF
clone size: many; D gene: .; J gene: TRBJ2-6; V gene: TRBV6-1; CDR3 DNA: TGTGCCAGCAGTTCCCCCGGACTATCTGGGGCCAACGTCCTGACTTTC; CDR3 protein: CASSSPGLSGANVLTF
clone size: few; D gene: .; J gene: TRBJ2-7; V gene: TRBV12-3/TRBV12-4; CDR3 DNA: TGTGCCAGCAGTCGGGACTACGAGCAGTACTTC; CDR3 protein: CASSRDYEQYF
clone size: .; D gene: .; J gene: TRBJ2-2; V gene: TRBV14; CDR3 DNA: TGTGCCAGCAGCCAAAACGAAATCGGGGAGCTGTTTTTT; CDR3 protein: CASSQNEIGELFF
clone size: .; D gene: .; J gene: TRBJ2-1; V gene: TRBV29-1; CDR3 DNA: TGCAGCGTTGAAAAGGGTTTACTTATCGATGAGCAGTTCTTC; CDR3 protein: CSVEKGLLIDEQFF
clone size: few; D gene: .; J gene: TRBJ2-6; V gene: TRBV2; CDR3 DNA: TGTGCCAGCAGTGAAGGGGGAAACTCTGGGGCCAACGTCCTGACTTTC; CDR3 protein: CASSEGGNSGANVLTF
clone size: .; D gene: .; J gene: TRBJ2-5; V gene: TRBV7-3; CDR3 DNA: TGTGCCAGCAGTCGGACCCCCCAAGAGACCCAGTACTTC; CDR3 protein: CASSRTPQETQYF
clone size: .; D gene: .; J gene: TRBJ1-2; V gene: TRBV19; CDR3 DNA: TGTGCCACTAGCTACGTGGAATCTGGCTACACCTTC; CDR3 protein: CATSYVESGYTF
clone size: many; D gene: TRBD2; J gene: TRBJ2-1; V gene: TRBV7-2; CDR3 DNA: TGTGCCAGCAGCTTAGCTAACCTAGCGGGCGAGCAGTTCTTC; CDR3 protein: CASSLANLAGEQFF
clone size: .; D gene: .; J gene: TRBJ2-1; V gene: TRBV7-2; CDR3 DNA: TGTGCCAGCAGCATGGCTTACAATGAGCAGTTCTTC; CDR3 protein: CASSMAYNEQFF
clone size: many; D gene: .; J gene: TRBJ1-5; V gene: TRBV7-2; CDR3 DNA: TGTGCCAGCAGCTCCAATAGGATCTTAGGCGGCAATCAGCCCCAGCATTTT; CDR3 protein: CASSSNRILGGNQPQHF
clone size: many; D gene: TRBD2; J gene: TRBJ2-1; V gene: TRBV7-8; CDR3 DNA: TGTGCCAGCAGCCACTCCCTAGCGGGAGGGCTGGAGATTGAGCAGTTCTTC; CDR3 protein: CASSHSLAGGLEIEQFF
clone size: many; D gene: TRBD1; J gene: TRBJ1-5; V gene: TRBV7-6; CDR3 DNA: TGTGCCAGCAGCTCGGGACAGAAGGATCAGCCCCAGCATTTT; CDR3 protein: CASSSGQKDQPQHF
clone size: .; D gene: .; J gene: TRBJ2-7; V gene: TRBV29-1; CDR3 DNA: TGCAGCGCGAGTCGGCCCGGGAGCTCCTACGAGCAGTACTTC; CDR3 protein: CSASRPGSSYEQYF
clone size: many; D gene: TRBD1; J gene: TRBJ1-1; V gene: TRBV7-2; CDR3 DNA: TGTGCCAGCAGCTCGGGCAGGGGGGTTTCTGAAGCTTTCTTT; CDR3 protein: CASSSGRGVSEAFF
clone size: few; D gene: .; J gene: TRBJ1-3; V gene: TRBV4-3; CDR3 DNA: TGCGCCAGCAGCCAAGGATGGGGGATCTCTGGAAACACCATATATTTT; CDR3 protein: CASSQGWGISGNTIYF
clone size: few; D gene: TRBD1; J gene: TRBJ1-1; V gene: TRBV12-3/TRBV12-4; CDR3 DNA: TGTGCCAGCAGTGGCCCGGGACAGGGATTGGGCACTGAAGCTTTCTTT; CDR3 protein: CASSGPGQGLGTEAFF
clone size: few; D gene: .; J gene: TRBJ1-1; V gene: TRBV19; CDR3 DNA: TGTGCCAGTAGCATGTCTTACACTGAAGCTTTCTTT; CDR3 protein: CASSMSYTEAFF
clone size: many; D gene: .; J gene: TRBJ1-1; V gene: TRBV7-6; CDR3 DNA: TGTGCCAGCAGCTTAGGTGGGGCGGGCACTGAAGCTTTCTTT; CDR3 protein: CASSLGGAGTEAFF
clone size: few; D gene: TRBD1; J gene: TRBJ2-7; V gene: TRBV11-3; CDR3 DNA: TGTGCCAGCAGCTTAGAGACAGGGGTATCCTACGAGCAGTACTTC; CDR3 protein: CASSLETGVSYEQYF
clone size: .; D gene: .; J gene: TRBJ1-6; V gene: TRBV6-8; CDR3 DNA: TGTGCCAGCAGACCTCACGGATCGTCCCTCCACTTT; CDR3 protein: CASRPHGSSLHF
clone size: .; D gene: TRBD2; J gene: TRBJ2-1; V gene: TRBV6-2/TRBV6-3; CDR3 DNA: TGTGCCAGCAGTTACGATAGCGGGAGCCCCACCTACAATGAGCAGTTCTTC; CDR3 protein: CASSYDSGSPTYNEQFF